This T cell receptor beta chain stems from a study of T cell responses to AZD1222 COVID-19 vaccine. This clone was detected once. Here immunoSEQ multiplex PCR was the method, and the copy in TCRdb shows in-frame clones only, minus some. The data contain about 97,000 clones, 86% of them seen just once; the ten biggest clones take up approximately 5%. The CDR3 is 14 residues long. V gave up 1 base and J gave up 6 bases, with 10 bases separating them. Germline loops: CDR1 LGHNA, CDR2 YNFKEQ. The receptor comes from an adult in good health. The sample consisted of peripheral blood, taken on day 0 of AZD1222 vaccination. This chain links TRBV4-2 with TRBJ2-1; tentatively, D is TRBD1 (5 bases). CDR3 sequence (DNA): TGTGCCAGCAGCCAAGCTAGGGGCGGCAATGAGCAGTTCTTC. Its protein product is CASSQARGGNEQFF.